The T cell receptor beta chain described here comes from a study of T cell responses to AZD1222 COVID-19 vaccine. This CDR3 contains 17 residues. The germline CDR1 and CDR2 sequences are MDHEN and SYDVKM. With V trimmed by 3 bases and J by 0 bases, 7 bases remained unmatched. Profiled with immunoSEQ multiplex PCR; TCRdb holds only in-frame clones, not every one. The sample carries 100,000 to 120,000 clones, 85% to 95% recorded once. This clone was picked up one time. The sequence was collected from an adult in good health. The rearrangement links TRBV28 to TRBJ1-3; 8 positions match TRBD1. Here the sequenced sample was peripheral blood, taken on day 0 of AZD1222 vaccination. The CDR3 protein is CASSFGDRPGSGNTIYF. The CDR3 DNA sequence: TGTGCCAGCAGTTTTGGGGACAGGCCCGGCTCTGGAAACACCATATATTTT.